This record looks at one T cell receptor (beta chain) sequence and its context. Its antigen is undetermined. Template material for TCR beta VDJ and CDR3 profiling consisted of genomic DNA. TCRdb reprocessed the reads with MiXCR, giving one entry per CDR3 protein. The table records roughly 260,000 distinct CDR3 sequences, around 43% of them present only once. Selection for sequencing was limited to patients who had shown CD8+CD57+ cell expansion by flow cytometry. Each of the patients presented with severe acquired aplastic anemia. These data come from a study of CD8+CD57+ T cells in acquired aplastic anemia. About the research overall: Sorted CD4+ plus CD8+ cells gave DNA averaging around 3.2 ug.

There are 13 residues in the CDR3. Germline loops: CDR1 MNHEY, CDR2 SMNVEV (reference sequence). V lost 6 bases and J 6 bases, leaving 12 bases between the germline ends. Findings of the study overall: The number of CD8+ CDR3 sequences shared by patients and controls was twenty-nine. Controls and patients did not differ significantly in CD8+ Simpson's diversity.

The rearrangement joins TRBV27 to TRBJ1-5, with TRBD1 as a possible D gene (5 bases). This sequence was found in a human donor with aplastic anemia. The sequencing input was sorted CD4+, CD8+, or CD8+CD57+ T cells (not recorded which) from PBMCs. The CDR3 loop reads CASRGGALQPQHF. The CDR3 DNA reads as TGTGCCAGCAGAGGAGGGGCGCTTCAGCCCCAGCATTTT.